This T cell receptor beta chain came from a study of regulatory T cells in long-lasting Graves disease. Study-level information: Treatment with antithyroid drugs for over 5 years, together with positive TSH receptor antibodies, meant persistent Graves' disease.

Libraries of TCR beta came from iRepertoire HTBI primers plus Arm-PCR of CDR3 regions. MiXCR, applied by TCRdb to the multiplex PCR reads, yields one record per CDR3 protein. This sample carries roughly 700,000 distinct CDR3 sequences, around 32% of them seen once, and the ten largest clones take under 50%. Looked up from germline, CDR1 is SNHLY and CDR2 is FYNNEI. The CDR3 extends over 12 residues, inclusive of both ends. Concerning this clonotype: The conserved phenylalanine or tryptophan normally closing the CDR3 is absent here, so this likely arose from a read error. The limits of the CDR3 on the DNA are not certain, so only TCRdb's listed CDR3 is given.

Time point here: persistent/refractory GD, antithyroid drugs over 5 years with positive TRAb. PBMCs were the source of the RNA used for TCR sequencing. The chain recombines TRBV2 with TRBJ2-7; the DNA was not used to check the table's D call, TRBD1. This receptor was obtained from a female donor with Graves disease. The material was peripheral blood mononuclear cells (PBMCs), obtained when the disease was refractory, from a patient treated with antithyroid drugs. The CDR3: CASSEVRSGLAL.